This is a list of T cell receptor beta chains from one sample in a study of shared clonotypes between healthy human individuals. The data were produced by immunoSEQ multiplex PCR, yet TCRdb's version contains in-frame clones alone and is incomplete. The table includes over 2 million clones, 95% detected once. Specimen: naive CD4+ T cells sorted from blood. The source is a man younger than 35 in good health. Each CDR3 is given with its conserved first and last residue. D genes are given only for firm matches.

d_call j_call v_call cdr3_aa cdr3_nt
TRBD1 TRBJ2-5 TRBV29-1 CSVTGTAQETQYF TGCAGCGTTACCGGGACAGCACAAGAGACCCAGTACTTC
NA TRBJ2-1 TRBV4-1 CASSQGAGRTYNEQFF TGCGCCAGCAGCCAAGGAGCGGGTAGGACTTACAATGAGCAGTTCTTC
NA TRBJ2-7 TRBV12-5 CASGSAGNYEQYF TGTGCTAGTGGTTCCGCGGGTAACTACGAGCAGTACTTC
NA TRBJ1-5 TRBV2 CASTPDRNQPQHF TGTGCCAGCACTCCGGACAGAAATCAGCCCCAGCATTTT
NA TRBJ1-4 TRBV28 CASSLRDFNEKLFF TGTGCCAGCAGTTTAAGGGACTTTAATGAAAAACTGTTTTTT
NA TRBJ2-3 TRBV30 CAWTAGSGPDTQYF TGTGCCTGGACTGCGGGATCCGGCCCAGATACGCAGTATTTT
TRBD1 TRBJ1-1 TRBV27 CASTTQGTEAFF TGTGCCAGCACCACACAGGGGACTGAAGCTTTCTTT
NA TRBJ1-4 TRBV4-3 CASSQESGQSNEKLFF TGCGCCAGCAGCCAAGAGTCGGGACAATCTAATGAAAAACTGTTTTTT
TRBD2 TRBJ2-5 TRBV2 CASRWTSGGRETQYF TGTGCCAGCCGCTGGACTAGCGGGGGGAGGGAGACCCAGTACTTC
TRBD1 TRBJ1-2 TRBV7-9 CATLDRDDGYTF TGTGCCACCCTTGACAGGGATGATGGCTACACCTTC
TRBD2 TRBJ2-7 TRBV6-1 CASSAATSGSYEQYF TGTGCCAGCAGCGCCGCGACTAGCGGATCCTACGAGCAGTACTTC
TRBD2 TRBJ2-2 TRBV7-9 CASSSTSGISRRTGELFF TGTGCCAGCAGCTCGACTAGCGGGATATCTAGGAGAACCGGGGAGCTGTTTTTT
NA TRBJ2-1 TRBV7-8 CASSSYAGSDNEQFF TGTGCCAGCAGCTCATACGCGGGATCAGACAATGAGCAGTTCTTC
NA TRBJ1-6 TRBV6-6 CASSYSADHYNSPLHF TGTGCCAGCAGTTACTCAGCGGATCACTATAATTCACCCCTCCACTTT
NA TRBJ2-3 TRBV15 CATSRDFGEQKNTQYF TGTGCCACCAGCAGAGATTTCGGGGAGCAGAAGAATACGCAGTATTTT
NA TRBJ1-4 TRBV15 CATSRDILATNEKLFF TGTGCCACCAGCAGGGACATCCTTGCAACTAATGAAAAACTGTTTTTT
TRBD1 TRBJ2-7 TRBV4-1 CASSQKWDRSGALHEQYF TGCGCCAGCAGCCAAAAATGGGACAGATCAGGGGCTCTACACGAGCAGTACTTC